A single sample gave rise to the 27 T cell receptor beta chains below, sequenced in a study of T cell changes during pregnancy in multiple sclerosis. This table comes from immunoSEQ multiplex PCR, and its TCRdb copy is limited to in-frame clones, with some not included. This repertoire shows about 40,000 clones, roughly 90% found once; its top ten account for 10% to 15%. This material consisted of CD8+ T cells from peripheral blood mononuclear cells, taken in the first trimester of pregnancy. All receptors derive from a female donor with multiple sclerosis, enrolled in a pregnancy study.

The genes are TRBV9 and TRBJ1-4, with 7 bases identical to TRBD1. This CDR3 has 18 residues. The germline gives CDR1 SGDLS, CDR2 YYNGEE. Trimming took 4 bases from V and 0 from J; bases not matched to a gene: 12. CDR3 residues: CASSNNRGGAPTNEKLFF. CDR3 sequence (DNA): TGTGCCAGCAGCAACAACAGGGGCGGTGCTCCAACTAATGAAAAACTGTTTTTT.

The gene calls are TRBV5-6 and TRBJ1-5; TRBD1 might be the D (5 bases). V lost 0 bases, J lost 4 bases, and 11 bases lay in between. The CDR3 consists of 15 residues. Germline CDR1 is SGHDT and CDR2 is YYEEEE. The DNA for the CDR3 is TGTGCCAGCAGCTTGGCCCTGGAGGGGAATCAGCCCCAGCATTTT. This encodes CASSLALEGNQPQHF.

The rearrangement links TRBV13 to TRBJ1-1; a weak D match, TRBD1 (5 bases). Trimming removed 5 bases from V and 1 base from J, with 14 bases in between. The germline V gene encodes CDR1 PRHDT and CDR2 FYEKMQ (reference sequence). The CDR3 loop spans 15 amino acids. CDR3 nucleotide sequence: TGTGCCAGCAGCCCCCAAGGGGATGAGAACACTGAAGCTTTCTTT. Its protein is CASSPQGDENTEAFF. Full variable domain (missing parts from reference TRBV13 and TRBJ1-1): AAGVIQSPRHLIKEKRETATLKCYPIPRHDTVYWYQQGPGQDPQFLISFYEKMQSDKGSIPDRFSAQQFSDYHSELNMSSLELGDSALYFCASSPQGDENTEAFFGQGTRLTVV.

V gene TRBV6-5 combines with J gene TRBJ1-5, with unresolved D. CDR1 and CDR2 (germline): MNHEY, SVGAGI. This CDR3 has 14 amino acids. Trimming stripped 10 bases from V and 2 bases from J, with 15 bases between. CDR3: CATKPGYGNQPQHF. CDR3 sequence (DNA): TGTGCCACAAAACCGGGATATGGCAATCAGCCCCAGCATTTT.

CDR3 sequence reads: CSVDGQASSYNEQFF. The CDR3 nucleotides are TGCAGCGTTGACGGTCAGGCAAGCTCCTACAATGAGCAGTTCTTC. The genes are TRBV29-1 and TRBJ2-1, with D hard to call. The ends were cut back, 3 bases at V and 0 bases at J, with 12 bases in the middle. Germline-derived CDR1 and CDR2 are SQVTM and ANQGSEA. CDR3 size: 15 residues.

The chain joins TRBV9 to TRBJ1-1; no firm D call. CDR1 is SGDLS and CDR2 is YYNGEE in the germline V gene. The ends were cut back, 0 bases at V and 0 bases at J, with 6 bases in the middle. This CDR3 comprises 14 residues. CDR3 protein: CASSVAGLNTEAFF. CDR3 coding DNA: TGTGCCAGCAGCGTAGCTGGGCTGAACACTGAAGCTTTCTTT. Filled out from reference TRBV9 and TRBJ1-1, the complete variable domain reads DSGVTQTPKHLITATGQRVTLRCSPRSGDLSVYWYQQSLDQGLQFLIQYYNGEERAKGNILERFSAQQFPDLHSELNLSSLELGDSALYFCASSVAGLNTEAFFGQGTRLTVV.

V gene TRBV11-2 combines with J gene TRBJ2-4; D is ambiguous. In germline, CDR1 is SGHAT, CDR2 FQNNGV. There are 11 residues in the CDR3. V dropped 5 bases and J dropped 6 bases, with 5 bases sitting between them. The chain's CDR3 is CASSPGNIQYF. Written as DNA, the CDR3 is TGTGCCAGCAGCCCCGGAAACATTCAGTACTTC.

The V gene is TRBV5-6, the J gene TRBJ2-1; D may be TRBD1 (5 bases). In germline, CDR1 is SGHDT, CDR2 YYEEEE. V shed 3 bases and J shed 6 bases, with 13 bases lying between them. The CDR3 spans 14 residues. The CDR3 spells CASSWGGAGNEQFF. CDR3 sequence (DNA): TGTGCCAGCAGCTGGGGTGGGGCAGGCAATGAGCAGTTCTTC.

This chain joins TRBV9 and TRBJ2-1; 7 bases line up with TRBD2. CDR1 and CDR2 (germline): SGDLS, YYNGEE. The CDR3 totals 15 residues. The V and J ends lost 0 bases and 9 bases, in that order; junction bases with no gene match: 9. The CDR3 region has the DNA TGTGCCAGCAGCGTAGAGGGAGGGGAGAAAATTGAGCAGTTCTTC. This sequence encodes CASSVEGGEKIEQFF.

The J gene is TRBJ2-1, the V gene TRBV23-1; possibly TRBD2 for D (6 bases). TRBV23-1 is treated as an ORF (open reading frame) with a function not yet certain. This CDR3 has 12 amino acids. Between the trimmed V and J ends, which lost 3 bases and 12 bases, there was a span of 12 bases. The DNA of the CDR3 is TGCGCCAGCAGTCACCCGGGGGTTTCGCAGTTCTTC. This sequence encodes CASSHPGVSQFF.

The chain employs TRBV13 and TRBJ2-3; 9 nucleotides line up with TRBD1. The trim removed 0 bases at V and 1 base at J, leaving 5 bases unmatched. Germline values: CDR1 PRHDT, CDR2 FYEKMQ (reference sequence). The CDR3 consists of 17 residues. The CDR3 DNA follows: TGTGCCAGCAGCTTAGGCCACTGGACAGGGGGCACAGATACGCAGTATTTT. Its protein is CASSLGHWTGGTDTQYF. Filled out from reference TRBV13 and TRBJ2-3, the complete variable domain reads AAGVIQSPRHLIKEKRETATLKCYPIPRHDTVYWYQQGPGQDPQFLISFYEKMQSDKGSIPDRFSAQQFSDYHSELNMSSLELGDSALYFCASSLGHWTGGTDTQYFGPGTRLTVL.

The chain has TRBV4-1 and TRBJ2-7; D is perhaps TRBD1 (6 bases). V dropped 3 bases and J dropped 0 bases, with 12 bases sitting between them. This CDR3 is built from 15 residues. Per germline, CDR1 MGHRA and CDR2 YSYEKL. Here the CDR3 DNA reads TGCGCCAGCAGCCAGAGGACGGACAGCTCCTACGAGCAGTACTTC. Amino acids: CASSQRTDSSYEQYF.

V and J are TRBV19 and TRBJ1-2; 7 nucleotides align to TRBD1. The germline V gene encodes CDR1 LNHDA and CDR2 SQIVND (reference sequence). The CDR3 consists of 14 residues. The J segment lost 7 bases and the V segment lost 7 bases, leaving 12 bases of the junction unmatched. The CDR3 nucleotides are TGTGCCAGTATCGGGCGGAGGGACAGTGGTGGCTACACCTTC. Encoded protein: CASIGRRDSGGYTF.

The chain employs TRBV29-1 and TRBJ2-7; 8 bases map to TRBD1. Unmatched junction bases numbered 5, after V lost 2 bases and J lost 5 bases. The CDR3 consists of 13 residues. The germline gives CDR1 SQVTM, CDR2 ANQGSEA. CDR3 residues: CSVEQGQGNEQYF. CDR3 nucleotide sequence: TGCAGCGTTGAACAAGGACAGGGTAACGAGCAGTACTTC.

The rearrangement uses TRBV14 and TRBJ1-2; 9 nucleotides match TRBD1. Looked up from germline, CDR1 is SGHDN and CDR2 is FVKESK. J lost 4 bases, V lost 4 bases, and 1 base had no gene match. CDR3 length: 13 amino acids. The CDR3 region is CASSRTGVYGYTF. The CDR3 nucleotides are TGTGCCAGCAGCCGGACAGGGGTCTATGGCTACACCTTC.

The V gene is TRBV30, the J gene TRBJ1-2, with D perhaps TRBD1 (5 bases). This CDR3 has 12 residues. Germline V gene sequence: CDR1 GTSNPN, CDR2 SVGIG (reference sequence). V was clipped by 3 bases and J by 8 bases, with 13 bases between them. CDR3 sequence reads: CAWRPGVKGYTF. CDR3 bases: TGTGCCTGGAGGCCGGGGGTAAAGGGCTACACCTTC.

This clone appeared a single time. The V gene is TRBV2, the J gene TRBJ2-7; TRBD2 agrees at 12 bases. J was trimmed by 4 bases and V by 1 base; bases with no gene match: 5. The CDR3 loop spans 16 amino acids. CDR1 is SNHLY, CDR2 FYNNEI, per germline. The CDR3 nucleotides read TGTGCCAGCAGTGAAGTTACTAGCGGGGGGTGGTACGAGCAGTACTTC. This encodes CASSEVTSGGWYEQYF.

The chain uses TRBV14 and TRBJ2-7; D may be TRBD1 (6 bases). There are 14 residues in the CDR3. From germline, CDR1 is SGHDN and CDR2 FVKESK. The V end lost 1 base, the J end lost 6 bases, and 13 bases lay between the germline ends. CDR3 amino acids: CASSQVGWGPEQYF. In nucleotides, the CDR3 is TGTGCCAGCAGCCAAGTGGGGTGGGGGCCCGAGCAGTACTTC.

The chain links TRBV10-2 to TRBJ1-1; D unresolved. The CDR3 covers 13 residues. The germline CDR1 and CDR2 sequences are WSHSY and SAAADI. V dropped 5 bases and J dropped 2 bases, with 9 bases sitting between them. This CDR3 reads CASSLDLNTEAFF. The CDR3 DNA sequence: TGCGCCAGCAGTCTGGACTTAAACACTGAAGCTTTCTTT.

This clone was counted between two and nine times. This sequence joins TRBV5-1 and TRBJ2-7, with D possibly being TRBD2 (6 bases). Germline V gene lookup returns CDR1 SGHRS and CDR2 YFSETQ. Trimming took off 8 bases at V and 3 bases at J, with 15 bases between the two ends. The CDR3 runs to 13 residues. CDR3 coding DNA: TGCGCCAGTCGCCCGGGGGATGACTACGAGCAGTACTTC. Its translation is CASRPGDDYEQYF.

This clone has just one count. Written as DNA, the CDR3 is TGTGCCAGCAGCGGCAGGGGGGCCTATAATTCACCCCTCCACTTT. Protein sequence: CASSGRGAYNSPLHF. The chain has TRBV7-8 and TRBJ1-6, with TRBD1 matching 7 bases. V dropped 5 bases and J dropped 2; count of bases not matched to a gene: 3. Germline V lookup: CDR1 SGHVS, CDR2 FQNEAQ. The CDR3 length is 15 residues.

The chain carries TRBV7-9 and TRBJ1-1; 7 nucleotides match TRBD1. V shed 1 base and J 4 bases; nucleotides not matched to a gene: 3. Germline V lookup: CDR1 SEHNR, CDR2 FQNEAQ (reference sequence). The CDR3 sequence is 14 residues long. The CDR3 loop reads CASSLVQGSTEAFF. CDR3 nucleotides: TGTGCCAGCAGCTTAGTACAGGGGTCCACTGAAGCTTTCTTT.

This chain uses TRBV27 with TRBJ1-2; D unresolved. The V end was cut by 3 bases, the J end by 2 bases, with 10 bases between. The germline V gene has CDR1 MNHEY and CDR2 SMNVEV (reference sequence). The CDR3 is 14 amino acids. CDR3 bases: TGTGCCAGCAGTTTTTCCCTCGGGAACTATGGCTACACCTTC. Translated, it gives CASSFSLGNYGYTF.

The chain couples TRBV9 to TRBJ2-7; 9 bases map to TRBD2. Trimming removed 4 bases from V and 6 bases from J; junction bases left unmatched: 8. The CDR3 has 14 amino acids. Germline loops: CDR1 SGDLS, CDR2 YYNGEE. The CDR3 region is CASSPGTSQAEQYF. Here the CDR3 DNA reads TGTGCCAGCAGCCCTGGGACTAGCCAGGCCGAGCAGTACTTC.

V and J are TRBV5-5 and TRBJ1-6; TRBD1 matches at 8 bases. With 2 bases clipped from V and 10 bases from J, the junction kept 8 bases outside the gene matches. The CDR3 length is 15 residues. CDR1 and CDR2 from the germline V gene are SGHKS and YYEKEE (reference sequence). The CDR3 reads CASSLTGQGGSPLHF. The CDR3 region has the DNA TGTGCCAGCAGCTTAACCGGACAGGGCGGCTCACCCCTCCACTTT.

This clone was recorded once. The J gene is TRBJ1-1, the V gene TRBV2, with D maybe TRBD1 (5 bases). CDR3 length: 12 residues. Germline CDR1 reads SNHLY; CDR2 reads FYNNEI. Trimming pared 10 bases from V and 6 bases from J, leaving 15 bases between. CDR3 in amino acids: CATNIGAAEAFF. CDR3 nucleotide sequence: TGTGCCACCAACATAGGGGCCGCTGAAGCTTTCTTT.

The chain joins TRBV25-1 to TRBJ2-1; 9 nucleotides line up with TRBD2. Germline trimming cut 6 bases from V and 8 bases from J; bases unmatched to any gene: 8. Germline assignment: CDR1 MGHDK and CDR2 SYGVNS. The CDR3 consists of 14 residues. The CDR3, as DNA: TGTGCCAGCAGGAGCGGGGGGTACAACGATGAGCAGTTCTTC. Its protein product is CASRSGGYNDEQFF.